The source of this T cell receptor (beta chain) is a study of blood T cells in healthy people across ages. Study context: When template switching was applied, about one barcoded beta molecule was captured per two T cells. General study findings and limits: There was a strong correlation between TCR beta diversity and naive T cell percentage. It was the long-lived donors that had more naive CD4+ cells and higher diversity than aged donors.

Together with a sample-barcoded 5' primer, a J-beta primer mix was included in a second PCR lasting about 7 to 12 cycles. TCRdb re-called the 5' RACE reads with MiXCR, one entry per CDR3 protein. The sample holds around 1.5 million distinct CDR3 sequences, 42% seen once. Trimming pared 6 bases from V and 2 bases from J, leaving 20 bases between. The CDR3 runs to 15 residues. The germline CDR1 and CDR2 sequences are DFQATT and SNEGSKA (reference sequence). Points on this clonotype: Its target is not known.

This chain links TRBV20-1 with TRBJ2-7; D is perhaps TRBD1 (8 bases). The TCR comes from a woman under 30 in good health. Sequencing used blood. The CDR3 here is CSARRGRGNPYEQYF. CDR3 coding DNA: TGCAGTGCCCGCAGGGGGCGGGGGAACCCCTACGAGCAGTACTTC.